The clone carrying this TCR beta chain has just one count. This sample stems from a study of blood T cell repertoires in COVID-19. Study overall: Samples taken during acute and convalescent COVID-19 were collected in the United States, Italy and Spain.

The J segment lost 2 bases and the V segment lost 6 bases, leaving 7 bases of the junction unmatched. This CDR3 comprises 15 residues. The germline V gene has CDR1 ENHRY and CDR2 SYGVKD. Sequenced by immunoSEQ multiplex PCR; TCRdb stores in-frame clones only, minus some. The table has approximately 69,000 clones, nearly 90% seen once. The receptor's source is a man over 45 with acute or convalescent COVID-19. Sequences were obtained from peripheral blood. The chain joins TRBV10-3 to TRBJ1-3; TRBD1 agrees at 7 bases. Written as DNA, the CDR3 is TGTGCCATCAGGATGACAGGGAACGCTGGAAACACCATATATTTT. Protein: CAIRMTGNAGNTIYF.